This T cell receptor beta chain was identified during a study of Ad26.COV2.S vaccination and SARS-CoV-2 variants listed by TCRdb under 2021. Background on the whole study: Donors in the vaccine arm were drawn from COV1001, a multicentre, randomized, double-blind, placebo-controlled phase I-IIa trial testing Ad26.COV2.S in healthy adults. Ad26.COV2.S was given intramuscularly at 5x10^10 or 1x10^11 viral particles, as a single shot or as two shots 56 days apart. TCRbeta repertoire sequencing served as the tool for gauging how specific and how broad the SARS-CoV-2-reactive T cell receptors were following Ad26.COV2.S vaccination. The TCR-sequenced set comprised approximately 32 samples: around 20 Ad26.COV2.S vaccine recipients, 5 placebo recipients and 8 SARS-CoV-2 convalescent individuals. Participants in the trial were split at random into five groups of five each, receiving low-dose or high-dose Ad26.COV2.S once or twice, or else placebo on both occasions. Investigators did not know the trial group allocation while performing experiments and assessing outcomes. Results the study describes overall, beyond this receptor: Higher spike-specific TCR breadth was observed in Ad26.COV2.S recipients than in placebo recipients (P = 0.0014). The authors noted that total T cell responses may have been underestimated by the TCR breadth and depth analyses. Vaccine and placebo recipients had comparable non-spike TCR breadth, which fits with the vaccine containing only spike. Substantial breadth of spike-specific CD8+ and CD4+ T cell responses was reported after vaccination. Comparing responses between vaccine doses or regimens was not something the study was powered to do.

The treatment or condition label here, explained by the study, means: around 19 received Ad26.COV2.S at low or high dose, single or two shots; roughly 5 received placebo; per-sample allocation not given. Repertoires of vaccine and placebo recipients were sequenced from samples collected on day 63 after the first injection. In Cohort 1b, about two dozen adults aged 18-55 years were enrolled at a single site in Boston, USA, between 29 July and 7 August 2020. As a vaccine, Ad26.COV2.S was a replication-incompetent adenovirus type 26 vector that expressed a prefusion-stabilized SARS-CoV-2 spike protein derived from the original Wuhan strain. The immunoSEQ Assay was the method used to sequence TCRbeta CDR3 regions. After extraction, genomic DNA underwent amplification by bias-controlled multiplex PCR, followed by high-throughput sequencing. On the study's bioinformatics: Collapsing and filtering of sequences were performed to quantify the absolute abundance of each unique TCRbeta CDR3 region. T cell fraction was estimated by normalization of TCRbeta template counts to usable DNA, with usable DNA being measured through amplification of reference genes present in all nucleated cells. Repertoire TCRs were annotated as SARS-CoV-2-specific by exact matching of V gene, CDR3 amino acid sequence and J gene to a known reactive TCR set. The reference SARS-CoV-2 TCR set was obtained from MIRA and was filtered for enrichment in COVID-19-positive ImmuneCODE repertoires, whereby public or cross-reactive TCRs were removed. Using the MIRA antigens, annotated TCRs were further analysed by specific ORF or by position within an ORF. Depth was the summed frequency of annotated unique rearrangements, while breadth was defined as annotated unique rearrangements over total unique productive rearrangements. Two-sided Wilcoxon rank-sum tests were applied when comparing TCR breadth between groups. This is the immuneACCESS table as TCRdb keeps it, with only in-frame sequences that have V and J called. A part of the clones is gone; compared with another copy, unresolved V genes explain less than half, and the rest is unexplained. That table furnishes V, J and clone size, whereas the DNA furnished D and trimming. For this sample there are approximately 400,000 clones; roughly 85% appear just once. The top ten hold less than 4% of the sample.

In the case of this clone: What antigen it recognizes has not been identified. Within one base of it there is no much larger clone, and no base qualities were kept.

Reading from cysteine to phenylalanine, the CDR3 counts 14 amino acids. The retained sequence is limited to the CDR3, 42 bases, with the frame set at the first base. V lost 3 bases and J lost 9 bases; the stretch between them is 15 bases long. For CDR1 and CDR2, the germline V gene (reference sequence) lists WNHNN and SYGVQD. The V and J segments used are TRBV10-1 and TRBJ2-1; the D gene assignment is ambiguous. Material: peripheral blood, obtained in a trial of Ad26.COV2.S vaccine versus placebo. The clonotype originates from a person aged 18 to 59 who received the Ad26.COV2.S COVID-19 vaccine or a placebo. The CDR3 has the sequence CASSEEVQFGEQFF. The nucleotide sequence reads as follows: TGCGCCAGCAGTGAAGAGGTCCAGTTCGGTGAGCAGTTCTTC.